This entry describes one T cell receptor beta chain. Its binding antigen is unknown. The input lacks base qualities; no much larger clone sits a single base away. The entry originates in a study of technical replicates of blood from several donors (dated 2017 in TCRdb). The method was the immunoSEQ multiplex PCR assay. Here the immuneACCESS table is served through TCRdb, limited to in-frame sequences with V and J called. Missing clones are a known gap in these copies; in checked studies unresolved V genes cover under half, and the rest lacks a known reason. This sample comprises nearly 80,000 clones, 85% to 95% of them detected only once. 0.41% of the sample comes from the top ten. In the germline V gene, CDR1 corresponds to ENHRY and CDR2 to SYGVKD. V is pruned by 4 bases and J by 5 bases, leaving 5 bases of the junction without a gene match. The CDR3 spans 14 residues, from the cysteine through the phenylalanine. Of all the DNA, just the CDR3 is kept, 42 bases in frame from base 1.

Input material: T cells isolated from PBMCs. The chain is made from TRBV10-3 and TRBJ1-5; 7 bases in the junction line up with TRBD1. The receptor's source is a human donor in good health. The CDR3 region reads CAISGTGGDQPQHF. The nucleotide sequence is given as TGTGCCATCAGTGGGACAGGAGGCGATCAGCCCCAGCATTTT.